Below, one T cell receptor beta chain is given with its context. Its antigen is unknown. The data originate from a study of shared clonotypes between healthy human individuals. Splitting the CD4+ cells yielded a CD45RA+ naive subset and a CD45RA-negative memory subset. Sequencing was performed with immunoSEQ multiplex PCR; in TCRdb, only in-frame clones are kept and a portion is missing. The sample records 2 million to 2.5 million clones, 90% to 95% being singletons. Trimming removed 1 base at V and 0 bases at J, with 5 bases between. The CDR3 has 15 amino acids. Germline V CDR1 and CDR2: SGHRS, YFSETQ. Study-level results: Enrolling few donors narrowed the genetic and exposure-history diversity that was represented.

The source material was naive CD4+ T cells from PBMCs. Subset denoted: CD45RA+ positively selected. This receptor was obtained from a man younger than 35 in good health. Some clones in this sample may be carry-over from other donors' samples. The chain employs TRBV5-1 and TRBJ2-6; D is unclear. CDR3 region: CASSLKISGANVLTF. CDR3 DNA: TGCGCCAGCAGCTTGAAGATCTCTGGGGCCAACGTCCTGACTTTC. The whole variable domain, filled in from reference TRBV5-1 and TRBJ2-6, reads KAGVTQTPRYLIKTRGQQVTLSCSPISGHRSVSWYQQTPGQGLQFLFEYFSETQRNKGNFPGRFSGRQFSNSRSEMNVSTLELGDSALYLCASSLKISGANVLTFGAGSRLTVL.